This TCR beta chain was observed in a study of identical twins. Study conclusions and caveats: Whereas memory repertoires showed no such difference, abundant cord blood beta clonotypes carried fewer insertions.

About this clonotype itself: The antigen remains unidentified.

TCRdb reprocessed the 5' RACE reads with MiXCR, giving one entry per CDR3 protein. Found here are about 240,000 distinct CDR3 sequences, roughly 10% of them singletons; the top ten hold about a tenth. CDR3 size: 16 residues. The germline V gene encodes CDR1 KGHSH and CDR2 LQKENI. Trimming took 3 bases from V and 1 from J, leaving 15 bases between them. The sequenced sample consisted of memory T cells sorted from blood. The rearrangement uses TRBV18 and TRBJ2-5; TRBD2 is a possible D gene (6 bases). This clonotype was obtained from a man in his fifties in good health. The CDR3 sequence is CASSPPGTWIQETQYF. The CDR3 DNA reads TGTGCCAGCTCACCCCCGGGGACTTGGATCCAAGAGACCCAGTACTTC.